This T cell receptor beta chain was retrieved from a study of radiation and T cells in renal cell carcinoma. Time point noted: blood 4 weeks post-SBRT, at nephrectomy. Treatment given: 15 Gy SBRT to primary tumor, nephrectomy 4 weeks later. Nephrectomy followed 15 Gy stereotactic body radiation by 4 weeks. Serial blood draws occurred at baseline and 2 and 4 weeks post-SBRT. General study results and limits: From baseline, blood top tumor clonotypes peaked at 2 weeks post-radiation. Pretreatment tumor biopsies were lacking, so baseline clonotypes are unknown.

Comments on this clone: The target antigen is unknown.

CDR3 length: 13 residues. CDR1 and CDR2 (germline): MDHEN, SYDVKM. V was shortened by 6 bases and J by 5 bases, with 13 bases between the two germline ends. Profiled with immunoSEQ multiplex PCR; TCRdb holds only in-frame clones, not every one. The sample contains just under 150,000 clones, around nine tenths of which appear only once. The V call is TRBV28, the J call TRBJ1-2; D uncertain. The starting material was blood, obtained from a patient whose treatment included radiotherapy and nephrectomy. This receptor was identified in a woman in her 50s with renal cell carcinoma. The CDR3 region is CASSLQTRYGYTF. The CDR3 DNA follows: TGTGCCAGCAGCTTACAGACGCGATATGGCTACACCTTC.